Below, 10 T cell receptor beta chains from the same sample are listed, as sequenced in a study of cytomegalovirus exposure and HLA in healthy donors. Both 60 Vbeta primers and 13 Jbeta primers went into the PCR. Clones were read by immunoSEQ multiplex PCR, and TCRdb kept only the in-frame ones, dropping some. In all, the sample yields 150,000 or so clones. Specimen: PBMCs. The receptor source for this set is a woman aged 45-60 years in good health and CMV-seronegative.

The V and J genes are TRBV5-1 and TRBJ2-2; 13 bases align to TRBD2. The J segment lost 4 bases and the V segment lost 1 base, leaving 7 bases of the junction unmatched. The germline V gene has CDR1 SGHRS and CDR2 YFSETQ. This CDR3 spans 18 amino acids. CDR3 region: CASSLRLAGGLGTGELFF. The CDR3 DNA follows: TGCGCCAGCAGCTTGCGACTAGCGGGAGGACTGGGCACCGGGGAGCTGTTTTTT.

The rearrangement uses TRBV7-8 and TRBJ1-5, with 10 nucleotides matching TRBD1. Germline V gene data show CDR1 as SGHVS and CDR2 as FQNEAQ. V shed 5 bases, J shed 1 base, and the junction held 5 bases outside the gene matches. The CDR3 has 16 residues. CDR3 residues: CASSRRQGASNQPQHF. CDR3 coding DNA: TGTGCCAGCAGCCGTCGACAGGGGGCAAGCAATCAGCCCCAGCATTTT. Together with reference TRBV7-8 and TRBJ1-5, the CDR3 gives the full variable domain: GAGVSQSPRYKVAKRGQDVALRCDPISGHVSLFWYQQALGQGPEFLTYFQNEAQLDKSGLPSDRFFAERPEGSVSTLKIQRTQQEDSAVYLCASSRRQGASNQPQHFGDGTRLSIL.

V usage is TRBV11-3 and J usage is TRBJ2-1; weak D call: TRBD1 (5 bases). Trimming pared 0 bases from V and 4 bases from J, leaving 13 bases between. The CDR3 is 16 residues long. CDR1 is SGHNT and CDR2 is YENEEA in the germline V gene. In DNA form, the CDR3 reads TGTGCCAGCAGCTTAGATGGGGCCAGGAGTTACAATGAGCAGTTCTTC. It specifies CASSLDGARSYNEQFF. Full variable domain (rest looked up from reference TRBV11-3 and TRBJ2-1): EAGVVQSPRYKIIEKKQPVAFWCNPISGHNTLYWYLQNLGQGPELLIRYENEEAVDDSQLPKDRFSAERLKGVDSTLKIQPAELGDSAVYLCASSLDGARSYNEQFFGPGTRLTVL.

V usage is TRBV5-1 and J usage is TRBJ2-2; D ambiguous. Per germline, CDR1 SGHRS and CDR2 YFSETQ. V was trimmed by 0 bases and J by 4 bases, leaving 7 bases between them. This CDR3 region has 14 residues. CDR3 nucleotides: TGCGCCAGCAGCTTGGAACTTCCCACCGGGGAGCTGTTTTTT. Residues: CASSLELPTGELFF. The variable domain in full, with the rest retrieved from reference TRBV5-1 and TRBJ2-2, is KAGVTQTPRYLIKTRGQQVTLSCSPISGHRSVSWYQQTPGQGLQFLFEYFSETQRNKGNFPGRFSGRQFSNSRSEMNVSTLELGDSALYLCASSLELPTGELFFGEGSRLTVL.

In DNA form, the CDR3 reads TGTGCCATCAGTGATCGCGGACGGGACAATCAGCCCCAGCATTTT. Protein product: CAISDRGRDNQPQHF. The chain links TRBV10-3 to TRBJ1-5; the D is unclear. CDR1 ENHRY and CDR2 SYGVKD come from the germline V gene. Trimming pared 3 bases from V and 3 bases from J, leaving 12 bases between. This CDR3 has 15 amino acids.

This chain joins TRBV18 and TRBJ2-3; D not resolved. V dropped 5 bases and J dropped 0 bases, with 6 bases sitting between them. This CDR3 has 13 residues. Germline V CDR1 and CDR2: KGHSH, LQKENI. The CDR3 spells CASSVPSTDTQYF. The CDR3 DNA is TGTGCCAGCTCAGTTCCTAGCACAGATACGCAGTATTTT.

Concerning this clone itself: Compared with germline, one end of the junction differs, possibly owing to a read error. The chain uses TRBV4-1 and TRBJ1-6; D possibly corresponds to TRBD1 (6 bases). The CDR3 consists of 15 residues. Germline assignment: CDR1 MGHRA and CDR2 YSYEKL. CDR3 sequence: CASRQGGGLNSPLHF. CDR3 in DNA: TGCGCCAGCAGGCAAGGGGGGGGGCTCAATTCACCCCTCCACTTT.

The rearrangement joins TRBV19 to TRBJ2-3, with 7 nucleotides matching TRBD2. The CDR3 has 16 residues. J was trimmed by 4 bases and V by 3 bases; bases with no gene match: 10. CDR1 is LNHDA, CDR2 SQIVND, per germline (reference sequence). The CDR3 region has the DNA TGTGCCAGTAGTATCGCGAAGGGAGGGCCTGCAGATACGCAGTATTTT. This codes for CASSIAKGGPADTQYF.

This chain joins TRBV19 and TRBJ2-7, with D tentatively TRBD2 (6 bases). V lost 4 bases to trimming and J lost 9 bases, with 13 bases between them. Germline CDR1 LNHDA, CDR2 SQIVND (reference sequence). CDR3 length: 12 amino acids. The CDR3 sequence: CASSTPEGTQYF. The DNA of the CDR3 is TGTGCCAGTAGTACCCCGGAGGGTACGCAGTACTTC.

The chain couples TRBV5-1 to TRBJ1-1, with unresolved D. CDR1 is SGHRS and CDR2 is YFSETQ in the germline V gene. Trimming removed 3 bases from V and 3 bases from J, with 12 bases in between. The CDR3 has 14 amino acids. The CDR3 DNA follows: TGCGCCAGCAGCTCAACCCCCGGGGACACTGAAGCTTTCTTT. This gives the protein CASSSTPGDTEAFF.